This T cell receptor beta chain was observed in a study of cytomegalovirus exposure and HLA in healthy donors. Study overall: The 95 to 150 validation repertoires used a platform that matched the one used for the approximately 700 first-cohort repertoires, as a later analysis reported.

Separation from the roughly 670-subject first cohort characterized the approximately 130-subject validation cohort, to which the donors belonged. Using immunoSEQ multiplex PCR, the repertoire was profiled, and TCRdb retains in-frame clones only, with some absent. The repertoire holds roughly 120,000 clones, 94% seen once, with more than 0.9% in the top ten. Study results and limitations: Rare TCR sequences predominated, though certain public TCRs were found in many donors. In vitro testing confirmed a few CMV-associated chains as specific for CMV antigens.

For this clone: What it binds is not known.

Material: PBMCs. The source of this sequence is a woman between 18 and 30 years old in good health and CMV-seronegative.

The CDR3: CASSLSINNEQFF. CDR3 in DNA: TGCGCCAGCAGCTTGTCAATCAACAATGAGCAGTTCTTC. The chain uses TRBV5-1 and TRBJ2-1; D gene ambiguous. Trimming removed 1 base at V and 5 bases at J, with 7 bases between. Germline V gives CDR1 SGHRS, CDR2 YFSETQ. The CDR3 has 13 amino acids.